This T cell receptor beta chain originates from a study of regulatory T cells in long-lasting Graves disease (dated by TCRdb to the early 2020s). Regarding the complete study: Newly diagnosed Graves' disease patients had taken antithyroid drugs for less than 3 months. Persistent Graves' disease patients were compared with newly diagnosed Graves' disease patients by peripheral blood TCR sequencing and RNA sequencing. The study took place in China and was registered as a clinical trial. A total of around 35 samples were covered by TCR sequencing, comprising around 13 persistent and around 20 newly diagnosed Graves' disease patients. What the work shows at the level of the full study, not this receptor alone: Only peripheral blood was studied, because thyroid tissue, the primary lesion, was inaccessible. The authors noted that the small sample size was a limitation that may lower accuracy. A larger number of public clonotypes was shared among persistent patients (approximately 2,600) than among newly diagnosed patients (around 870). Preferential use of TRBV28, TRBJ1-2 and TRBJ2-5 was observed in persistent disease, whereas TRBV20-1 and TRBJ2-1 were favored in newly diagnosed disease. Compared with newly diagnosed patients, persistent Graves' disease patients had lower TCR Shannon entropy and fewer highly expanded clones, which suggests clonal expansion. Sequencing and analysis were limited to the TCR beta chain.

Library generation was performed with multiplex PCR. Sequenced on an Illumina HiSeq 4000. CDR3 regions were amplified by Arm-PCR with iRepertoire HTBI primers to construct TCR beta libraries. Before sequencing, the PCR products underwent gel purification. In the authors' own workflow: Across samples, around 58 TRBV and roughly 13 TRBJ segments were identified and used for gene usage analysis of CDR3 amino acid clonotypes. COPE and FqMerger were used to merge the filtered high-quality paired reads into contigs. Contigs were aligned with BLAST to IMGT TRBV, TRBD and TRBJ reference genes, and CDR3 was defined per IMGT. Clonotypes above 0.1% frequency were classified as highly expanded clones. Shannon entropy served as the measure of repertoire diversity, while the Gini coefficient captured V-J evenness. Public clonotypes were defined as clonotypes shared by more than one individual. TCRdb passed the public sequencing reads through fastp at Q25 and MiXCR, retaining productive beta sequences. Every CDR3 protein is listed once, alongside the most common genes and DNA of its rows. The V and J calls follow TCRdb's processing rather than the paper's. Counted in this sample were 500,000 or so distinct CDR3 sequences; less than 15% of them appeared once. The ten largest clones capture around a sixth of the sample.

From its cysteine to its phenylalanine, the CDR3 spans 12 amino acids. Just CDR3 DNA is preserved here, 36 bases in frame from base 1. CDR1 and CDR2 were assigned from the germline V gene as SGDLS and YYNGEE. The junction shows trimming of 2 bases on V and 6 bases on J, plus 6 bases between the germline ends. This clonotype was seen a handful of times. What antigen it recognizes has not been identified. No per-base quality is available; no much larger clone lies one base away. The time point label corresponds to: newly diagnosed GD, antithyroid drugs for less than 3 months. For both TCR sequencing and RNA sequencing, RNA was extracted from PBMCs using TRIzol. Graves' disease was diagnosed according to American Thyroid Association guidelines. Patients for the study were recruited at an endocrinology department in Xi'an, China. Each patient gave 8.5 to 9.5 milliliters of peripheral blood, collected in an EDTA anticoagulant tube. PBMCs were isolated by Ficoll Paque Plus density gradient separation without further T cell sorting. An Agilent 2100 Bioanalyzer and agarose gel were used to check RNA quality, and a NanoDrop 2000 was used to measure RNA concentration.

These same data were also listed under a study on T cells in Graves' hyperthyroidism and ophthalmopathy. As that second paper reports: Graves' hyperthyroidism was defined as stable when no progression to ophthalmopathy occurred over 18 months of follow-up. Hyperthyroidism patients were aged 18 to 65 years and newly diagnosed, with disease duration of less than 2 months. Patients with uncontrolled infections, other autoimmune diseases, pregnancy or lactation were excluded. Diagnoses were based on clinical symptoms, serum thyroxine and TRAb, thyroid ultrasound and orbital computed tomography. For the first round of RT-PCR on the TCR CDR3, the HTBI primer set was used together with the Qiagen OneStep RT-PCR kit. Most expanded thyroid clonotypes (frequency above 0.001) were also detected in blood, suggesting blood repertoires may reflect thyroid immune responses. Ophthalmopathy was separated from stable hyperthyroidism by a 13 V-J signature model, with 87.88% sensitivity and approximately 81% specificity obtained in cross-validation and 80%/75% obtained in testing. In validation, progression to ophthalmopathy was predicted by the model with roughly 71% sensitivity and 72.22% specificity, a median of roughly 6 months before onset. TCR V-J signatures able to tell the groups apart were searched for in a discovery cohort of 90 to 100 patients, of whom approximately 40 had Graves' ophthalmopathy and under 65 had stable Graves' hyperthyroidism. Prospective prediction of ophthalmopathy was tested in an independent validation cohort consisting of some 20 hyperthyroidism patients and 15 to 17 patients who later progressed to ophthalmopathy. The approximately 100 discovery patients were divided at random into training and test sets in a 7:3 ratio. Thyroid tissue and blood T-cell repertoires from more than 5 Graves' hyperthyroidism patients were also compared in the study. After sampling, hyperthyroidism patients received methimazole starting at 30 mg daily, and ophthalmopathy patients received high-dose intravenous methylprednisolone. A second multiplex PCR round built the libraries, followed by size selection and purification. Sequencing of the libraries was done on an Illumina HiSeq2000 using paired-end 100 bp reads. Raw data were processed with SOAPnuke, discarding reads with adapters, uncalled bases, mean Phred below 15, or no exact constant-primer or identifier match. High-quality paired reads were merged using COPE v1.2.5, and each unique nucleotide sequence was defined as a clonotype. MiTCR v1.1 was used to align the clonotypes against IMGT TRBV, TRBD and TRBJ reference segments. The analysis was restricted to V-J combinations with a frequency above 0.0001, which together covered 99.2% of the repertoires. A TCS score was defined as the ratio between F50 (clonal expansion) and ExV (chaos), using BLOSUM62-based TCRdist between CDR3 peptides within each V-J. Welch's t-statistics and random forest reduced several hundred V-J features to about 12, which were used in a naive Bayes classifier (R e1071). No statistical method was used to fix the sample size in advance, and group allocation was not hidden from the investigators. TCR Vbeta CDR3 sequencing of approximately 140 peripheral blood samples (roughly 43 ophthalmopathy, under 80 hyperthyroidism and approximately 17 progressor patients) is reported in the paper.

Recombination connected TRBV9 to TRBJ2-1; TRBD1 might be the D gene, on 6 matching bases. This clonotype was obtained from a woman between 45 and 65 years old with Graves disease. Donor details come from another sample of the same person, matched by shared clones. Sequencing used peripheral blood mononuclear cells (PBMCs), obtained at new diagnosis, from a patient treated with antithyroid drugs. The CDR3 protein is CASSVDSNEQFF. The nucleotides are TGTGCCAGCAGCGTGGACAGCAATGAGCAGTTCTTC.